This T cell receptor beta chain is drawn from a study of beta chain features in type 1 diabetes. Whole-study findings and limits: Shortening that was moderate but significant affected the TCRB CDR3s of Type 1 diabetes patients in all four CD4+ subsets.

This clone was seen a handful of times. Antigen: not known. Every isolated RNA sample was fully reverse transcribed, so sequencing captured expressed TCRB transcripts. The assay was immunoSEQ multiplex PCR, and TCRdb's table has in-frame clones only and misses some. The table includes around 310,000 clones, 13% detected once. Trimming took 3 bases from V and 5 from J, leaving 4 bases between them. CDR1 is SGHNT and CDR2 is YENEEA in the germline V gene. CDR3 length equals 11 residues. The chain employs TRBV11-3 and TRBJ2-5, with unresolved D. The specimen sequenced was naive CD4+ T cells from blood. This receptor was identified in a woman between 18 and 30 years old with type 1 diabetes. The CDR3 sequence is CASSFAETQYF. The CDR3 DNA follows: TGTGCCAGCAGCTTCGCGGAGACCCAGTACTTC.